Given below is one T cell receptor beta chain in context. The entry originates in a study of blood T cells in healthy people across ages. The CDR3 has 16 amino acids. The germline V gene encodes CDR1 LGHNA and CDR2 YNFKEQ. The V end was cut by 0 bases, the J end by 2 bases, with 11 bases between. Primed by a sample-barcoded 5' primer and a J-beta primer mix, a second PCR proceeded for about 6 to 12 cycles. TCRdb recomputed calls from the 5' RACE reads with MiXCR, one row per CDR3 protein. The repertoire consists of roughly 800,000 distinct CDR3 sequences, with roughly 35% occurring once and the leading ten covering around 13%.

The sequence derives from a man younger than 35 in good health. The sample consisted of blood. V gene TRBV4-2 combines with J gene TRBJ1-5; D remains unclear. CDR3 sequence reads: CASSQDGEGGNQPQHF. The CDR3, as DNA: TGTGCCAGCAGCCAAGATGGTGAGGGAGGCAATCAGCCCCAGCATTTT.